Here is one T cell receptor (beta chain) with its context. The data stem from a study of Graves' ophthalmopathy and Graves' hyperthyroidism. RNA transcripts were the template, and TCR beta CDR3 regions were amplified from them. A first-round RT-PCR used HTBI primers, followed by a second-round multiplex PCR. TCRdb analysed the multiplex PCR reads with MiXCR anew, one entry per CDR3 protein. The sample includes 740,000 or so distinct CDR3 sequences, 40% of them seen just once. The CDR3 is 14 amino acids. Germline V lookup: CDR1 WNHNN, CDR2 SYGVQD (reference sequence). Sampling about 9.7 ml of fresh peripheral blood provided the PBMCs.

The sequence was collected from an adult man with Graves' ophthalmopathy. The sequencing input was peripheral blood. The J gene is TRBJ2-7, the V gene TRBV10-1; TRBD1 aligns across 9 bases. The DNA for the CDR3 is TGCACCACCAGTGAATACGGGACAGGGTCCGAGCAGTACTTC. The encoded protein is CTTSEYGTGSEQYF.